This TCR beta chain was sequenced in a study of T-cell memory formation after mild COVID-19. Whole-study context: Largely, TCR clusters stayed within a single donor.

cDNA libraries for TCR alpha and TCR beta, carrying sample barcodes and UMIs, came from 5'RACE with constant-segment primers. TCRdb re-called the 5' RACE reads with MiXCR, one entry per CDR3 protein. The table records hundreds of thousands of distinct CDR3 sequences, 25% to 30% of them present only once. The length of the CDR3 is 14 residues. Germline assignment: CDR1 LGHNA and CDR2 YNFKEQ. V was cut by 4 bases and J by 8 bases, with 15 bases left in between. The clonotype originates from an adult woman who had mild COVID-19 (a few samples of this study predate the infection). Cell type and time point are not known. Sequences were obtained from PBMCs or a T cell subset sorted from them (not recorded which). The chain joins TRBV4-2 to TRBJ2-1, with a tentative D call TRBD2 (5 bases). The chain's CDR3 is CASSLRGTRDEQFF. The CDR3 bases are TGTGCCAGCAGCCTGAGAGGCACTAGGGATGAGCAGTTCTTC.